Listed below are T cell receptor beta chains from one sample, sequenced in a study of CD8 T cells in ankylosing spondylitis. One entry per CDR3 protein, called by TCRdb with MiXCR from the 5' RACE reads. Here the sample spans some 450,000 distinct CDR3 sequences, roughly 18% being singletons. Sequencing input: blood, either unsorted or a sorted T cell fraction (not recorded which). The receptor set was obtained from a male donor with ankylosing spondylitis. Both conserved end residues are trimmed from each CDR3.

V gene	J gene	CDR3 protein
TRBV5-1	TRBJ1-4	ASSLVWPPDLTNEKLF
TRBV5-1	TRBJ1-2	ASYMGGLSNYGYT
TRBV7-2	TRBJ2-7	ASSLGPAVGPYEQY
TRBV19	TRBJ2-7	ASSTRLAGVGEQY
TRBV3-1	TRBJ1-3	ASSQRVRTYGNTIY
TRBV12-3/TRBV12-4	TRBJ2-7	ASSLALGYEQY
TRBV5-1	TRBJ2-6	ASSLGDRGPSGANVLT
TRBV15	TRBJ1-2	ATSRGGTVLLKGYT
TRBV6-2/TRBV6-3	TRBJ2-5	ASSDLGGPMEETQY
TRBV2	TRBJ2-3	ASSKDGGSQDTQY
TRBV4-1	TRBJ2-4	ASSQETPDRGNRGAKNIQY
TRBV5-6	TRBJ1-2	ASSYDRVSYGYT
TRBV2	TRBJ1-1	ASNEQGNTEAF
TRBV28	TRBJ1-5	ASNHGGGHQPQH
TRBV7-2	TRBJ2-2	ASSNYPAGELF
TRBV6-4	TRBJ1-6	ASSDWESYNSPLH
TRBV20-1	TRBJ1-4	SASGGGGEKLF
TRBV10-3	TRBJ1-5	AISESGRDSNQPQH
TRBV5-1	TRBJ2-5	ASSHGGLGETQY
TRBV24-1	TRBJ1-5	ATSGSLGQSNSNQPQH
TRBV24-1	TRBJ1-5	ATSDVSNQPQH
TRBV7-3	TRBJ1-5	ASSLKDREQCGNQPQH
TRBV4-1	TRBJ1-1	ASSSYRGMNTEAF
TRBV24-1	TRBJ2-1	ATSDPSGTSGNEWF
TRBV4-3	TRBJ2-1	ASSPAQAVGNEQF
TRBV2	TRBJ1-5	ASSTGQRNQPQH
TRBV6-1	TRBJ1-2	ASSVDRVGYGYT
TRBV3-1	TRBJ1-1	ASSHDNTEAF
TRBV7-2	TRBJ1-1	ASKVGGGQGTEAF
TRBV10-3	TRBJ1-1	AIRPPAEGTEAF
TRBV2	TRBJ2-2	ASSEKGLAFGTGELF
TRBV7-2	TRBJ2-4	ASSSPNIIQY
TRBV20-1	TRBJ2-5	SAPALTGPFQETQY
TRBV29-1	TRBJ2-1	SVERPYEQF
TRBV6-6	TRBJ2-5	ASSYGKETQY
TRBV7-2	TRBJ1-5	ASSYNGQGARQPQH
TRBV7-3	TRBJ2-1	ASSLSVWGRGGIGYNEQF